This entry features one T cell receptor (beta chain) sequence. Some clones are missing from TCRdb's copy, which holds only in-frame ones; the method was immunoSEQ multiplex PCR. The sample has a few hundred thousand clones; more than 75% are singletons. This entry belongs to a study of blood T cell repertoires in COVID-19. The overall study: COVID-19 samples from acute and convalescent phases originated in the United States, Italy and Spain.

From germline, CDR1 is ENHRY and CDR2 SYGVKD. V trimming: 5 bases; J trimming: 7 bases; junction bases outside the gene matches: 5. The CDR3 has 14 residues. The chain combines TRBV10-3 with TRBJ1-6; TRBD1 aligns across 7 bases. Sequenced input: peripheral blood. The receptor was isolated from a woman aged 45-65 years who had recovered from COVID-19. CDR3 region: CAISQDRNNSPLHF. The CDR3 DNA follows: TGTGCCATCAGTCAGGACAGGAACAATTCACCCCTCCACTTT.